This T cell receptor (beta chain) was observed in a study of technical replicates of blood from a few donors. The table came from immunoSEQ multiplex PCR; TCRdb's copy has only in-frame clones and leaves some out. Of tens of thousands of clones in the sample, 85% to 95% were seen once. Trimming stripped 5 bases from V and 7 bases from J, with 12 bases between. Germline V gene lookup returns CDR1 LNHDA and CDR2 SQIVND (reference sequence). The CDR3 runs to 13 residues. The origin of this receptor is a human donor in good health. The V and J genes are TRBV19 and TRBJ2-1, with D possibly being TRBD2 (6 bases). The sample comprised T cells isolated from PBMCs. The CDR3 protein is CASSFGRWNEQFF. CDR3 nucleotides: TGTGCCAGTAGTTTCGGGAGATGGAATGAGCAGTTCTTC.